This is a list of T cell receptor beta chains from one sample in a study of T-cell memory formation after mild COVID-19. TCRdb re-analysed the 5' RACE reads in MiXCR, keeping a single row per CDR3 protein. Among tens of thousands of distinct CDR3 sequences listed, over 5% were seen once. Sequences were obtained from PBMCs or a T cell subset sorted from them (not recorded which). The receptors were gathered from an adult who had mild COVID-19 (a few samples of this study predate the infection). Cell type and time point are not known. Each CDR3 is given with its conserved first and last residue. Each record gives: V gene, D gene, clone size, J gene, CDR3 DNA, CDR3 protein. A D gene is named only where the DNA matches it firmly. Not every row has a clone size; where given, it reads once, few, many or a size class.

TRBV12-3/TRBV12-4	-	many	TRBJ2-7	TGTGCCAGCAGTTGGCGACAGAGCCGGGAGCAGTACTTC	CASSWRQSREQYF
TRBV5-6	TRBD1	many	TRBJ2-1	TGTGCCAGCAGCAAAATACAGGGGTTGGATGAGCAGTTCTTC	CASSKIQGLDEQFF
TRBV20-1	-	many	TRBJ1-6	TGCAGTGCTAGAGCCCCGGAGGGTGGGGGTTCACCCCTCCACTTT	CSARAPEGGGSPLHF
TRBV6-2/TRBV6-3	TRBD1	few	TRBJ2-3	TGTGCCAGCAGTCGGACAGGGTGGTGGACAGATACGCAGTATTTT	CASSRTGWWTDTQYF
TRBV20-1	-	-	TRBJ1-1	TGCAGTGCTCTGGGGACATCGGTAAGGGAAGCTTTCTTT	CSALGTSVREAFF
TRBV11-1	-	many	TRBJ1-2	TGTGCCAGCAGTCTCGACGCGGGTGGTGGCTACACCTTC	CASSLDAGGGYTF
TRBV20-1	-	few	TRBJ2-7	TGCAGTGCTAGTAGGGTCGACGAGCAGTACTTC	CSASRVDEQYF
TRBV6-5	-	-	TRBJ2-3	TGTGCCAGCAGTTACGGGGGGACAGTGCCTAGCACAGATACGCAGTATTTT	CASSYGGTVPSTDTQYF
TRBV20-1	-	many	TRBJ2-3	TGCAGTGCTAGTCCGGGACTTCGATTCACAGATACGCAGTATTTT	CSASPGLRFTDTQYF
TRBV4-1	-	many	TRBJ1-4	TGCGCCAGCAGCCAAGTTGTGGGGGGGCATGAAAAACTGTTTTTT	CASSQVVGGHEKLFF
TRBV7-9	-	many	TRBJ2-3	TGTGCCAGCAGCCCGACCGGGGGAGGCACAGATACGCAGTATTTT	CASSPTGGGTDTQYF
TRBV7-6	-	many	TRBJ2-1	TGTGCCAGCAGCTCGAGACTGTACTCCTACAATGAGCAGTTCTTC	CASSSRLYSYNEQFF
TRBV12-3/TRBV12-4	-	many	TRBJ2-3	TGTGCCAGCAGATTCGGCGGGATGGGCACAGATACGCAGTATTTT	CASRFGGMGTDTQYF
TRBV9	-	few	TRBJ1-2	TGTGCCAGCAGCGTAGCGACAGGCGACTATGGCTACACCTTC	CASSVATGDYGYTF
TRBV29-1	-	many	TRBJ2-5	TGCAGCGTTGAAGGTGGTTGGGAGACCCAGTACTTC	CSVEGGWETQYF